Each of the 19 T cell receptor beta chains below was sequenced from the same sample in a study of blood T cell repertoires in COVID-19. Repertoires were generated with immunoSEQ multiplex PCR, while TCRdb's copy carries only in-frame clones and drops some. The sample holds around 200,000 clones, 79% seen once. Material for sequencing was peripheral blood. These receptor sequences come from a middle-aged woman with COVID-19, enrolled during active disease.

The chain couples TRBV5-1 to TRBJ2-7; tentatively, D is TRBD2 (6 bases). CDR1 SGHRS and CDR2 YFSETQ come from the germline V gene. The CDR3 is 14 amino acids. V gave up 0 bases and J gave up 1 base, with 8 bases separating them. The CDR3 here is CASSLVADSYEQYF. The CDR3 DNA is TGCGCCAGCAGCTTGGTAGCGGATTCCTACGAGCAGTACTTC.

In nucleotides, the CDR3 is TGTGCCAGCAGCGAGACTAGCGTGAATGAGCAGTTCTTC. The encoded protein is CASSETSVNEQFF. The chain combines TRBV7-3 with TRBJ2-1, with TRBD2 matching over 8 bases. In germline, CDR1 is SGHTA, CDR2 FQGTGA. Trimming cost V 5 bases and J 7 bases; bases outside gene matches: 4. The CDR3 loop spans 13 amino acids.

This rearrangement joins TRBV5-1 to TRBJ1-1; D is perhaps TRBD1 (5 bases). V dropped 1 base and J dropped 4 bases, with 8 bases sitting between them. Germline V gene data show CDR1 as SGHRS and CDR2 as YFSETQ. The CDR3 length is 13 residues. The CDR3 loop reads CASSLPDSTEAFF. DNA of the CDR3: TGCGCCAGCAGCTTGCCCGACAGCACTGAAGCTTTCTTT. Complete variable domain (other parts from reference TRBV5-1 and TRBJ1-1): KAGVTQTPRYLIKTRGQQVTLSCSPISGHRSVSWYQQTPGQGLQFLFEYFSETQRNKGNFPGRFSGRQFSNSRSEMNVSTLELGDSALYLCASSLPDSTEAFFGQGTRLTVV.

The chain couples TRBV3-1 (or the pseudogene TRBV3-2) to TRBJ2-5; D is perhaps TRBD1 (5 bases). The CDR3 consists of 15 residues. V was shortened by 2 bases and J by 2 bases, with 12 bases between the two germline ends. CDR1 is LGHDT, CDR2 YNNKEL, per germline (reference sequence). CDR3: CASSQRRQSQETQYF. CDR3 sequence (DNA): TGTGCCAGCAGCCAAAGACGACAGTCACAAGAGACCCAGTACTTC.

The chain joins TRBV19 to TRBJ2-7; 8 bases agree with TRBD2. This CDR3 comprises 13 residues. V lost 7 bases to trimming and J lost 6 bases; unmatched junction nucleotides: 8. Germline CDR1 LNHDA, CDR2 SQIVND (reference sequence). The CDR3 protein is CASKLGRASEQYF. The CDR3, as DNA: TGTGCCAGTAAACTCGGGAGGGCGTCCGAGCAGTACTTC.

This clone was observed a single time. V usage is TRBV19 and J usage is TRBJ1-2; a weak D match, TRBD1 (5 bases). Germline lookup yields CDR1 LNHDA and CDR2 SQIVND (reference sequence). The CDR3 sequence is 15 residues long. Trimming cost V 2 bases and J 6 bases, with 16 bases left between them. CDR3 nucleotide sequence: TGTGCCAGTAGTATAAATGGGGCTCCCGAGGATGGCTACACCTTC. This translates into CASSINGAPEDGYTF. Filled out from reference TRBV19 and TRBJ1-2, the complete variable domain reads DGGITQSPKYLFRKEGQNVTLSCEQNLNHDAMYWYRQDPGQGLRLIYYSQIVNDFQKGDIAEGYSVSREKKESFPLTVTSAQKNPTAFYLCASSINGAPEDGYTFGSGTRLTVV.

The chain uses TRBV7-8 and TRBJ2-4; D perhaps matches TRBD1 (6 bases). V was clipped by 1 base and J by 6 bases, with 7 bases between them. The CDR3 extends over 13 amino acids. Germline lookup yields CDR1 SGHVS and CDR2 FQNEAQ. The CDR3 DNA sequence: TGTGCCAGCAGCTTAGAACAGGGAAACATTCAGTACTTC. It yields the protein CASSLEQGNIQYF.

The chain joins TRBV3-1 (or the pseudogene TRBV3-2) to TRBJ1-3; possible D gene TRBD1, 6 bases. In germline, CDR1 is LGHDT, CDR2 YNNKEL (reference sequence). CDR3 length equals 16 residues. Deletions cut 4 bases from V and 4 bases from J, with 17 bases between. CDR3 sequence (DNA): TGTGCCAGCAGCCTAATGACAGGACTGTCAGGAAACACCATATATTTT. Its protein is CASSLMTGLSGNTIYF.

V is TRBV14 and J is TRBJ2-4; 7 bases are shared with TRBD1. Germline V gene lookup returns CDR1 SGHDN and CDR2 FVKESK. This CDR3 is 16 amino acids long. V dropped 0 bases and J dropped 2; count of bases not matched to a gene: 4. This CDR3 reads CASSQEMTGTKNIQYF. For the CDR3, the DNA is TGTGCCAGCAGCCAAGAAATGACAGGGACCAAAAACATTCAGTACTTC.

The genes are TRBV5-4 and TRBJ2-3, with TRBD2 identical over 8 bases. The CDR3 length is 17 residues. The germline V gene encodes CDR1 SGHNT and CDR2 YYREEE (reference sequence). With V trimmed by 4 bases and J by 0 bases, 10 bases remained unmatched. CDR3 nucleotide sequence: TGTGCCAGCAGCACACCGCTAGCGGGCTATAGCACAGATACGCAGTATTTT. As protein: CASSTPLAGYSTDTQYF.

This chain links TRBV29-1 with TRBJ2-7; 9 positions match TRBD1. V lost 4 bases to trimming and J lost 6 bases; unmatched junction nucleotides: 4. In germline, CDR1 is SQVTM, CDR2 ANQGSEA. The CDR3 is 12 amino acids. CDR3 nucleotide sequence: TGCAGCGTTGTAGGGACAGGGCCCGAGCAGTACTTC. Translation: CSVVGTGPEQYF.

CDR3 sequence: CAWSQGYYGYTF. DNA of the CDR3: TGTGCCTGGAGTCAGGGGTACTATGGCTACACCTTC. The chain uses TRBV30 and TRBJ1-2, with a weak D call TRBD1 (6 bases). CDR1 GTSNPN and CDR2 SVGIG come from the germline V gene (reference sequence). V dropped 2 bases and J dropped 3 bases, with 7 bases sitting between them. The CDR3 loop spans 12 amino acids.

The rearrangement links TRBV30 to TRBJ1-2, with a possible D match to TRBD1 (5 bases). Trimming stripped 1 base from V and 3 bases from J, with 6 bases between. Per germline, CDR1 GTSNPN and CDR2 SVGIG (reference sequence). CDR3 length: 12 amino acids. CDR3 DNA: TGTGCCTGGAGTGAAGGGGACTATGGCTACACCTTC. This translates into CAWSEGDYGYTF.

This chain connects TRBV21-1 to TRBJ1-1; the table assigns TRBD1, which was not confirmed against the DNA. TRBV21-1 is a pseudogene segment. The CDR3 consists of 14 residues. The CDR3 protein is CASSNFEGATEAFF. The CDR3 DNA is TGTGCCAGCAGCAATTTCGAGGGGGCCACTGAAGCTTTCTTT.

V and J are TRBV5-1 and TRBJ2-5, with TRBD2 matching over 16 bases. The CDR3 sequence is 17 residues long. V gave up 4 bases and J gave up 4 bases; unmatched junction bases: 7. The germline V gene has CDR1 SGHRS and CDR2 YFSETQ. CDR3: CASSPGTSGGGSETQYF. In nucleotides, the CDR3 is TGCGCCAGCAGCCCCGGGACTAGCGGGGGGGGGTCAGAGACCCAGTACTTC.

The chain combines TRBV9 with TRBJ2-7; a possible D gene is TRBD2 (5 bases). V lost 6 bases, J lost 3 bases, and 25 bases lay in between. CDR3 length: 17 residues. Germline V gives CDR1 SGDLS, CDR2 YYNGEE. CDR3 sequence: CASTYSPTRSTGYEQYF. The CDR3 coding sequence is TGTGCCAGCACCTATTCCCCTACTAGATCGACCGGCTACGAGCAGTACTTC.

The V call is TRBV15, the J call TRBJ2-7, with a tentative D call TRBD2 (6 bases). CDR1 and CDR2 (germline): LNHNV, YYDKDF (reference sequence). V was shortened by 3 bases and J by 1 base, with 13 bases between the two germline ends. This CDR3 is built from 15 residues. The CDR3 spells CATSSAPGLSYEQYF. For the CDR3, the DNA is TGTGCCACCAGCAGTGCCCCGGGACTTTCCTACGAGCAGTACTTC. The full variable domain, with the rest looked up from reference TRBV15 and TRBJ2-7, is DAMVIQNPRYQVTQFGKPVTLSCSQTLNHNVMYWYQQKSSQAPKLLFHYYDKDFNNEADTPDNFQSRRPNTSFCFLDIRSPGLGDTAMYLCATSSAPGLSYEQYFGPGTRLTVT.

The V and J genes are TRBV27 and TRBJ1-5; D unresolved. The CDR3 runs 14 residues. From germline, CDR1 is MNHEY and CDR2 SMNVEV (reference sequence). Trimming took 6 bases from V and 7 from J, leaving 16 bases between them. The CDR3 DNA reads TGTGCCAGCAGGCCTGGGAGCCAAGGGCAGCCCCAGCATTTT. As protein: CASRPGSQGQPQHF.

This sequence joins TRBV18 and TRBJ1-3; maybe TRBD1 (6 bases). V lost 2 bases, J lost 4 bases, and 12 bases lay in between. CDR1 and CDR2 (germline): KGHSH, LQKENI. This CDR3 contains 15 residues. The DNA for the CDR3 is TGTGCCAGCTCACCAGTGGGGGCGTCGGGAAACACCATATATTTT. Translated, it gives CASSPVGASGNTIYF.